Listed here are 16 T cell receptor beta chains from one sample, sequenced in a study of blood T cell repertoires in COVID-19. Libraries were prepared by immunoSEQ multiplex PCR; TCRdb keeps only in-frame clonotypes and omits some of them. Altogether almost 200,000 clones are present, about 89% being singletons, with the ten largest covering 7.5% to 10%. The material sequenced was PBMCs or T cells enriched from blood (not recorded which). The receptors derive from a woman under 30 who had recovered from COVID-19.

This clone showed up just once. J is TRBJ2-7 and V is TRBV6-5, with D perhaps TRBD1 (5 bases). Trimming stripped 5 bases from V and 3 bases from J, with 17 bases between. This CDR3 has 15 amino acids. The germline V gene encodes CDR1 MNHEY and CDR2 SVGAGI. The chain's CDR3 is CASSHRQFGDYEQYF. As DNA, the CDR3 is TGTGCCAGCAGTCACAGACAGTTTGGAGACTACGAGCAGTACTTC.

The rearrangement links TRBV5-1 to TRBJ1-1; D possibly corresponds to TRBD1 (6 bases). The germline V gene has CDR1 SGHRS and CDR2 YFSETQ. V was clipped by 4 bases and J by 5 bases, with 12 bases between them. There are 13 residues in the CDR3. CDR3 sequence reads: CASSTSQGTEAFF. DNA of the CDR3: TGCGCCAGCAGCACCAGCCAGGGGACTGAAGCTTTCTTT.

The rearrangement links TRBV11-3 to TRBJ2-3; D ambiguous. Trimming left V 5 bases short and J 1 base short, with 7 bases between. The CDR3 runs to 13 residues. The germline CDR1 and CDR2 sequences are SGHNT and YENEEA. The CDR3 coding sequence is TGTGCCAGCAGCACTTCGGGCACAGATACGCAGTATTTT. It yields the protein CASSTSGTDTQYF.

The CDR3 nucleotides are TGTGCCAGCTCACCTGTTCTGTCCGGGGGAGATACGCAGTATTTT. Its protein is CASSPVLSGGDTQYF. This chain uses TRBV18 with TRBJ2-3; TRBD2 is a possible D gene (6 bases). Germline CDR1 reads KGHSH; CDR2 reads LQKENI. V gave up 3 bases and J gave up 5 bases, with 15 bases separating them. This CDR3 comprises 15 residues.

This rearrangement joins TRBV6-6 to TRBJ2-7; D ambiguous. The V gene's germline CDR1 is MNHNY and CDR2 SVGAGI (reference sequence). Trimming removed 5 bases at V and 3 bases at J, with 8 bases between. CDR3 length: 12 residues. CDR3 coding DNA: TGTGCCAGCAGTCCTTCCGGCTACGAGCAGTACTTC. Translation gives CASSPSGYEQYF.

The chain recombines TRBV28 with TRBJ2-5; D perhaps matches TRBD2 (6 bases). The CDR3 loop spans 14 amino acids. Germline V gene sequence: CDR1 MDHEN, CDR2 SYDVKM. The V end lost 3 bases, the J end lost 2 bases, and 10 bases lay between the germline ends. Here the CDR3 reads CASSFSGVQETQYF. CDR3 coding DNA: TGTGCCAGCAGTTTCTCGGGGGTGCAAGAGACCCAGTACTTC.

This rearrangement joins TRBV5-4 to TRBJ1-1; the D gene is possibly TRBD1 (6 bases). Trimming left V 4 bases short and J 2 bases short, with 12 bases between. The CDR3 spans 14 residues. Germline lookup yields CDR1 SGHNT and CDR2 YYREEE (reference sequence). CDR3 amino acids: CASSPTGDNTEAFF. Written as DNA, the CDR3 is TGTGCCAGCAGCCCGACAGGAGATAACACTGAAGCTTTCTTT.

The rearrangement uses TRBV4-2 and TRBJ2-3, with D hard to call. V lost 2 bases and J 0 bases, leaving 12 bases between the germline ends. There are 16 residues in the CDR3. Germline V CDR1 and CDR2: LGHNA, YNFKEQ. This CDR3 reads CASSQSFLLSTDTQYF. CDR3 bases: TGTGCCAGCAGCCAATCATTTCTCCTAAGCACAGATACGCAGTATTTT.

V is TRBV5-1 and J is TRBJ2-7; no clear D gene. The CDR3 sequence is 12 residues long. Germline CDR1 reads SGHRS; CDR2 reads YFSETQ. Trimming left V 0 bases short and J 5 bases short, with 6 bases between. CDR3 residues: CASSLEPHEQYF. The DNA for the CDR3 is TGCGCCAGCAGCTTGGAGCCCCACGAGCAGTACTTC.

This chain links TRBV2 with TRBJ2-1, with TRBD2 matching 16 bases. The CDR3 has 16 amino acids. The germline gives CDR1 SNHLY, CDR2 FYNNEI. The junction had 6 bases not matched to a gene; V was cut back by 6 bases and J by 7 bases. The CDR3 spells CASRQGTSGGANEQFF. The CDR3 bases are TGTGCCAGCAGGCAAGGGACTAGCGGGGGGGCGAATGAGCAGTTCTTC.

The genes are TRBV3-1 (or the pseudogene TRBV3-2) and TRBJ1-3; no firm D call. CDR1 is LGHDT and CDR2 is YNNKEL in the germline V gene (reference sequence). This CDR3 has 16 residues. With 4 bases removed from V and 0 bases from J, the gap between germline ends came to 13 bases. In DNA, the CDR3 is TGTGCCAGCAGCCGTACGGGGTTAAGCTCTGGAAACACCATATATTTT. Translating it yields CASSRTGLSSGNTIYF.

V and J are TRBV5-4 and TRBJ2-1; 9 nucleotides line up with TRBD1. With V trimmed by 9 bases and J by 6 bases, 16 bases remained unmatched. Germline V gene lookup returns CDR1 SGHNT and CDR2 YYREEE (reference sequence). The CDR3 has 16 residues. CDR3 in DNA: TGTGCCATCGTCCCGGGACAGGGAGCGGTATCCAATGAGCAGTTCTTC. Its protein is CAIVPGQGAVSNEQFF.

In DNA form, the CDR3 reads TGTGCCAGCAGCCGGGACAGCTTGAACACTGAAGCTTTCTTT. Its protein product is CASSRDSLNTEAFF. The chain uses TRBV6-6 and TRBJ1-1; 7 positions agree with TRBD1. The germline gives CDR1 MNHNY, CDR2 SVGAGI (reference sequence). V dropped 6 bases and J dropped 0; count of bases not matched to a gene: 4. CDR3 size: 14 residues.

This clone appeared a single time. This chain connects TRBV6-5 to TRBJ1-1; 8 positions agree with TRBD1. CDR1 is MNHEY, CDR2 SVGAGI, per germline. V shed 2 bases and J 5 bases; nucleotides not matched to a gene: 7. The CDR3 has 15 residues. The CDR3 coding sequence is TGTGCCAGCAGTTACGGGACGGACAGGGTAACTGAAGCTTTCTTT. This sequence encodes CASSYGTDRVTEAFF.

The CDR3 protein is CAVGFQGSSYNEQFF. The CDR3 region has the DNA TGTGCCGTTGGGTTCCAGGGTAGCTCCTACAATGAGCAGTTCTTC. The chain couples TRBV30 to TRBJ2-1, with D perhaps matching TRBD1 (5 bases). This CDR3 contains 15 residues. Trimming cost V 8 bases and J 0 bases, with 17 bases left between them. Germline CDR1 and CDR2: GTSNPN and SVGIG (reference sequence).

Only a few counts were recorded for this clone. The V gene is TRBV7-6, the J gene TRBJ2-1, with D unclear. The length of the CDR3 is 19 residues. Germline CDR1 and CDR2: SGHVS and FNYEAQ. Trimming removed 3 bases from V and 0 bases from J, with 21 bases in between. The DNA of the CDR3 is TGTGCCAGCAGCTTTCGTGACCCGCAGGTCACAAGCTCCTACAATGAGCAGTTCTTC. This gives the protein CASSFRDPQVTSSYNEQFF.